Shown below are 17 T cell receptor beta chains from a single sample sequenced in a study of T cell repertoires in cytomegalovirus infection. The antigens of these receptors remain unknown. TCRdb ran MiXCR on the reads and lists one entry per CDR3 protein. The table records approximately 990,000 distinct CDR3 sequences, approximately 31% of them present only once. The material sequenced was cultured CD8+ T cells from PBMCs, taken from culture after CMV antigen stimulation. The receptors stem from a human donor in good health (CMV status not recorded). Some clones in this sample may be carry-over from other donors' samples.

The chain links TRBV19 to TRBJ2-1; TRBD1 matches at 12 bases. Germline CDR1 reads LNHDA; CDR2 reads SQIVND (reference sequence). The ends lost 4 bases at V and 9 bases at J; junction bases unmatched: 7. This CDR3 comprises 15 residues. DNA for the CDR3: TGTGCCAGTAGTAACCGGGACAGGGGGCTAGGTGAGCAGTTCTTC. Protein product: CASSNRDRGLGEQFF. The full variable domain, rest sourced from reference TRBV19 and TRBJ2-1, is DGGITQSPKYLFRKEGQNVTLSCEQNLNHDAMYWYRQDPGQGLRLIYYSQIVNDFQKGDIAEGYSVSREKKESFPLTVTSAQKNPTAFYLCASSNRDRGLGEQFFGPGTRLTVL.

The chain combines TRBV6-5 with TRBJ1-6; 7 nucleotides line up with TRBD1. The CDR3 runs to 14 residues. CDR1 is MNHEY and CDR2 is SVGAGI in the germline V gene. J lost 10 bases, V lost 6 bases, and 9 bases had no gene match. In DNA form, the CDR3 reads TGTGCCAGCAGGACCCAGGGGGGCTGGTCACCCCTCCACTTT. Translating gives CASRTQGGWSPLHF.

This clonotype has a handful of counts. The V gene is TRBV13, the J gene TRBJ2-7, with TRBD2 as a possible D gene (5 bases). V gave up 3 bases and J gave up 0 bases, with 12 bases separating them. This CDR3 contains 15 residues. Germline V lookup: CDR1 PRHDT, CDR2 FYEKMQ (reference sequence). CDR3 sequence (DNA): TGTGCCAGCAGCTTCGGGGTCGGGCACTCCTACGAGCAGTACTTC. Amino acids: CASSFGVGHSYEQYF.

This clonotype was found many times. The V and J genes are TRBV7-8 and TRBJ1-1; D not certain. The CDR3 has 17 amino acids. CDR1 SGHVS and CDR2 FQNEAQ come from the germline V gene. Deletions cut 1 base from V and 2 bases from J, with 17 bases between. The CDR3 spells CASSLEVLVGLNTEAFF. The CDR3 DNA sequence: TGTGCCAGCAGCTTAGAAGTCCTGGTAGGACTTAACACTGAAGCTTTCTTT.

This clonotype appeared many times. In DNA, the CDR3 is TGTGCCAGCAGCTTAGGACAGGGCTGGGAGACCCAGTACTTC. It encodes CASSLGQGWETQYF. V and J are TRBV7-9 and TRBJ2-5, with 7 nucleotides matching TRBD1. Germline CDR1 reads SEHNR; CDR2 reads FQNEAQ (reference sequence). Unmatched junction bases numbered 4, after V lost 1 base and J lost 5 bases. This CDR3 spans 14 amino acids.

In this sample, this clonotype turned up a few times. The rearrangement joins TRBV10-2 to TRBJ1-1, with 12 bases fitting TRBD1. J gave up 4 bases and V 6 bases, and 15 bases lay outside the gene matches. The CDR3 consists of 18 residues. Germline lookup yields CDR1 WSHSY and CDR2 SAAADI. The DNA for the CDR3 is TGCGCCAGCAGCGAAGAGAGGGACAGGGGGCATTCGTCCACTGAAGCTTTCTTT. Its protein is CASSEERDRGHSSTEAFF.

This clonotype has only a few counts. V is TRBV4-1 and J is TRBJ1-1, with TRBD1 matching over 7 bases. Germline CDR1 reads MGHRA; CDR2 reads YSYEKL. This CDR3 has 16 residues. With 4 bases clipped from V and 1 base from J, the junction kept 9 bases outside the gene matches. The CDR3 DNA sequence: TGCGCCAGCAGCCCGACAGGGTTTCTCCGGAACACTGAAGCTTTCTTT. It encodes CASSPTGFLRNTEAFF.

This chain joins TRBV6-8 and TRBJ1-2; 9 bases agree with TRBD1. Looked up from germline, CDR1 is MNHGY and CDR2 is SAAAGT. The ends lost 6 bases at V and 4 bases at J; junction bases unmatched: 6. CDR3 size: 14 residues. The DNA for the CDR3 is TGTGCCAGCAGGCCTCTGGACAGGGGCTATGGCTACACCTTC. Its protein is CASRPLDRGYGYTF.

The rearrangement joins TRBV12-3 or TRBV12-4 to TRBJ1-1; D unclear. V was shortened by 1 base and J by 0 bases, with 15 bases between the two germline ends. The CDR3 contains 17 residues. The CDR3, as DNA: TGTGCCAGCAGTTTAGGTTTTCTTCGAGGGATGAACACTGAAGCTTTCTTT. It codes for CASSLGFLRGMNTEAFF.

The genes are TRBV2 and TRBJ1-5; D possibly corresponds to TRBD1 (6 bases). CDR1 is SNHLY, CDR2 FYNNEI, per germline. CDR3 length: 16 amino acids. Trimming stripped 8 bases from V and 1 base from J, with 18 bases between. The chain's CDR3 is CASDQGGGRSNQPQHF. The CDR3 region has the DNA TGTGCCAGCGACCAAGGGGGGGGAAGGAGCAATCAGCCCCAGCATTTT.

In this sample, this clonotype turned up once. The rearrangement joins TRBV6-2 or TRBV6-3 to TRBJ2-7, with 10 nucleotides matching TRBD1. The trim removed 2 bases at V and 3 bases at J, leaving 7 bases unmatched. The germline V gene has CDR1 MNHEY and CDR2 SVGEGT. This CDR3 comprises 16 residues. This CDR3 is CASSYPPGQGLYEQYV. The DNA of the CDR3 is TGTGCCAGCAGTTACCCACCGGGACAGGGGCTCTACGAGCAGTACGTC.

The sample holds a few counts of this clonotype. The rearrangement uses TRBV7-2 and TRBJ2-3; 9 bases match TRBD2. The CDR3 covers 16 residues. Germline V gene sequence: CDR1 SGHTA, CDR2 FQGNSA. The J segment lost 4 bases and the V segment lost 6 bases, leaving 11 bases of the junction unmatched. CDR3 amino acids: CASRPTSGLLADTQYF. CDR3 bases: TGTGCCAGCAGGCCGACTAGCGGATTATTGGCAGATACGCAGTATTTT.

The count of this clonotype is one. The chain employs TRBV7-9 and TRBJ1-4, with D possibly being TRBD1 (5 bases). The germline V gene encodes CDR1 SEHNR and CDR2 FQNEAQ (reference sequence). V lost 4 bases and J lost 5, with 20 bases in between. This CDR3 spans 17 amino acids. CDR3 residues: CASSSTFPGRKNEKLFF. CDR3 nucleotide sequence: TGTGCCAGCAGCTCTACCTTTCCGGGACGAAAGAATGAAAAACTGTTTTTT.

This clonotype was observed a few times. The gene calls are TRBV6-2 or TRBV6-3 and TRBJ2-1; 16 bases agree with TRBD2. This CDR3 has 15 residues. Germline V gene data show CDR1 as MNHEY and CDR2 as SVGEGT. Losses at the gene ends were 7 bases for V and 8 bases for J; bases not matched to a gene: 5. CDR3 region: CASIPGLAGGYEQFF. CDR3 sequence (DNA): TGTGCCAGCATTCCGGGACTAGCGGGGGGGTATGAGCAGTTCTTC.

V is TRBV27 and J is TRBJ2-3; D tentatively fits TRBD1 or TRBD2 (5 bases each). This CDR3 is 14 amino acids long. Germline-derived CDR1 and CDR2 are MNHEY and SMNVEV (reference sequence). V shed 5 bases and J shed 2 bases, with 11 bases lying between them. The CDR3 DNA follows: TGTGCCAGCAGTGTGGGACCCCACACAGATACGCAGTATTTT. Translation gives CASSVGPHTDTQYF.

There are many counts of this clonotype. This sequence joins TRBV12-3 or TRBV12-4 and TRBJ2-3, with TRBD1 matching over 7 bases. The CDR3 spans 15 residues. Unmatched junction bases numbered 9, after V lost 7 bases and J lost 2 bases. The CDR3 protein is CASTHHRGYTDTQYF. The DNA of the CDR3 is TGTGCCAGCACTCACCACAGGGGATACACAGATACGCAGTATTTT.

This clonotype was picked up a small number of times. The chain has TRBV24-1 and TRBJ2-1; no clear D. Germline CDR1 KGHDR, CDR2 SFDVKD. V lost 5 bases and J 5 bases, leaving 9 bases between the germline ends. This CDR3 comprises 13 residues. CDR3 amino acids: CATSGSVDNEQFF. CDR3 DNA: TGTGCCACCAGTGGATCAGTAGACAATGAGCAGTTCTTC.